The present T cell receptor beta chain was sequenced within a study of T cell responses to AZD1222 COVID-19 vaccine. Whole-study findings and limits: Clonal diversity may have been underestimated, and the donors were mostly white British, with more females than males.

Germline V CDR1 and CDR2: LGHNT, FRNRAP. The CDR3 totals 14 residues. V lost 6 bases to trimming and J lost 4 bases, with 13 bases between them. A note on this clone: Its matching antigen is unknown.

Data came from immunoSEQ multiplex PCR; TCRdb stores just in-frame clones and leaves some out. The sample records about 82,000 clones, roughly 85% being singletons. This TCR came from an adult who received the AZD1222 COVID-19 vaccine. The chain links TRBV12-5 to TRBJ1-3; D perhaps matches TRBD1 (5 bases). Specimen: peripheral blood, collected 28 days after the second AZD1222 dose. This CDR3 reads CASGVGLTGNTIYF. In DNA, the CDR3 is TGTGCTAGTGGGGTGGGACTTACAGGAAACACCATATATTTT.